The entry below gives a single T cell receptor beta chain sequence along with its context. Its antigen is unknown. Looked up from germline, CDR1 is MGHRA and CDR2 is YSYEKL. The CDR3 consists of 17 residues. Deletions cut 3 bases from V and 3 bases from J, with 21 bases between. The sample belongs to a study of shared clonotypes between healthy human individuals. Whole-study context: Researchers assigned three CD4 naive, three CD4 memory, two CD8 naive and one CD8 memory plate to each donor.

Study-wide findings and caveats: The small donor group covered limited genetic and exposure diversity.

The donors were adults (healthy and HIV-negative) with no recent acute infections or vaccinations. Deep was the level used in running the assay. Assay: immunoSEQ multiplex PCR; the TCRdb copy retains only in-frame clones and omits some. Of some 2.4 million clones in the sample, 93% were seen once. Sequenced sample: naive CD4+ T cells from PBMCs. The sample's subset: CD45RA+ positively selected. This receptor was taken from a man between 18 and 35 years old in good health. Some clones in this sample may be carry-over from other donors' samples. The chain employs TRBV4-1 and TRBJ2-7; D may be TRBD1 (5 bases). The CDR3 sequence is CASSHHHAAQGYYEQYF. The CDR3 DNA is TGCGCCAGCAGCCATCATCATGCGGCGCAGGGATACTACGAGCAGTACTTC.